This TCR beta chain was sequenced for a study of OX40 agonist ivuxolimab in advanced cancers. This CDR3 is 15 amino acids long. Germline-derived CDR1 and CDR2 are SSHAT and FNYEAQ (reference sequence). The ends were cut back, 5 bases at V and 4 bases at J, with 17 bases in the middle. Data came from immunoSEQ multiplex PCR; TCRdb stores just in-frame clones and leaves some out. The data contain about 80,000 clones, roughly 86% of them singletons. Specimen: CD4+ or CD8+ T cells sorted from blood, collected in a trial of the OX40 agonist ivuxolimab. J is TRBJ2-5 and V is TRBV7-7; D is possibly TRBD1 (7 bases). The sequence came from an adult with an advanced solid tumor such as melanoma, head and neck, liver or kidney cancer. The CDR3 loop is CASSARRDSRETQYF. The CDR3 nucleotides are TGTGCCAGCAGCGCCCGGCGGGACAGTCGAGAGACCCAGTACTTC.